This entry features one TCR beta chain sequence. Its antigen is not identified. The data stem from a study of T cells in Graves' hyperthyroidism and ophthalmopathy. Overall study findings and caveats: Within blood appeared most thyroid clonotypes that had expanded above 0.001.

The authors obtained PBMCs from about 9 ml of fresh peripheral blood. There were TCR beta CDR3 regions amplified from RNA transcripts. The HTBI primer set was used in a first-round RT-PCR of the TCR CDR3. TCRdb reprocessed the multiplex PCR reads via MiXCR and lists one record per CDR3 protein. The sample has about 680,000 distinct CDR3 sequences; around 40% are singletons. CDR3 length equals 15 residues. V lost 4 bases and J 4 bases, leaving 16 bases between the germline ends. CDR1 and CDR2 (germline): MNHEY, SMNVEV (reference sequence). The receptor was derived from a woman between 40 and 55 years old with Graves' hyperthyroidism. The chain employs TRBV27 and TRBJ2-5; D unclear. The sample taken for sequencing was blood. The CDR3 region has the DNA TGTGCCAGCAGTTCCAGTTGGATGAACGCAGAGACCCAGTACTTC. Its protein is CASSSSWMNAETQYF.